This T cell receptor (beta chain) appears in the sequencing data of a study of Ad26.COV2.S vaccination and SARS-CoV-2 variants. Turning to the study itself: Each vaccinee took Ad26.COV2.S intramuscularly, once or twice 56 days apart. Study conclusions and caveats: It was vaccine recipients, not placebo recipients, who had the higher spike-specific TCR breadth. Substantial breadth was reported for post-vaccination spike-specific CD8+ and CD4+ T cells.

Profiled with immunoSEQ multiplex PCR; TCRdb holds only in-frame clones, not every one. The table records hundreds of thousands of clones, 80% to 90% of them present only once. CDR3 length equals 16 residues. Trimming took 5 bases from V and 5 from J; bases not matched to a gene: 11. Per the germline V gene, CDR1 is SNHLY and CDR2 is FYNNEI. Concerning this clone itself: Its antigen is currently unknown.

Regarding treatment: around 19 received Ad26.COV2.S at low or high dose, single or two shots; 5 received placebo; per-sample allocation not given. Vaccine and placebo recipients were sampled on day 63 after the first injection. This adult donor, from Boston, was 18-55 years old. The receptor comes from a person between 18 and 60 years old who received the Ad26.COV2.S COVID-19 vaccine or a placebo. The chain combines TRBV2 with TRBJ2-3; 9 nucleotides line up with TRBD1. Material: peripheral blood, obtained in a trial of Ad26.COV2.S vaccine versus placebo. This CDR3 is CASSPSTGGGRDTQYF. DNA for the CDR3: TGTGCCAGCAGTCCCTCTACAGGGGGCGGAAGAGATACGCAGTATTTT.